Listed below are T cell receptor beta chains from one sample, sequenced in a study of cytomegalovirus exposure and HLA in healthy donors. Clones were read by immunoSEQ multiplex PCR, and TCRdb kept only the in-frame ones, dropping some. Here the sample spans some 100,000 clones, 79% being singletons. Sequenced material: PBMCs. The origin of the receptors is a female donor in good health and CMV-seropositive. Both conserved end residues are part of each CDR3. Each record gives: J gene, V gene, CDR3 protein.

TRBJ2-7	TRBV4-1	CASSGTGSYEQYF
TRBJ2-1	TRBV30	CAWSAGVYNEQFF
TRBJ1-1	TRBV25-1	CASSGPDRNTEAFF
TRBJ2-5	TRBV4-1	CASSLPGQKKETQYF
TRBJ2-7	TRBV5-1	CASSLEASGRPPYEQYF
TRBJ1-2	TRBV27	CASSSPGQGKTGYTF
TRBJ2-7	TRBV19	CATQTHSYEQYF
TRBJ2-2	TRBV9	CASSVATDTGELFF
TRBJ2-3	TRBV11-3	CASSSDRGTDTQYF
TRBJ2-7	TRBV13	CASSPPSGGRGYEQYF
TRBJ2-1	TRBV11-2	CASSPLVWSEQFF
TRBJ2-5	TRBV6-6	CASSYRASGSRETQYF
TRBJ2-7	TRBV18	CASSPNYQSYEQYF
TRBJ2-7	TRBV6-5	CASSYSASLSYEQYF
TRBJ2-7	TRBV5-1	CASSAQGNEQYF
TRBJ1-2	TRBV29-1	CSAVYRSNYGYTF
TRBJ2-2	TRBV5-5	CASSLVLAGTGELFF
TRBJ2-5	TRBV5-6	CASSLSETQYF
TRBJ2-1	TRBV12-5	CASGSPGGEQFF
TRBJ2-7	TRBV30	CAWSSGTSYEQYF
TRBJ2-7	TRBV2	CASTQRISGAATYEQYF
TRBJ1-3	TRBV21-1	CASSKWRTGSSGNTIYF
TRBJ2-2	TRBV30	CAWSTLLAGDPTGELFF
TRBJ1-2	TRBV5-6	CASSYPGGNYGYTF
TRBJ2-3	TRBV5-4	CASSLAGRADTQYF
TRBJ1-3	TRBV7-2	CASSLSLSLNSGNTIYF
TRBJ2-1	TRBV7-2	CASSLNRRGAEQFF
TRBJ2-7	TRBV2	CASSVGREAYEQYF
TRBJ2-7	TRBV6-1	CASSAMGQDYEQYF
TRBJ1-3	TRBV5-6	CASTPGGGRSGNTIYF
TRBJ1-1	TRBV19	CASTASLGSTEAFF
TRBJ1-1	TRBV5-1	CASSLDFSNTEAFF
TRBJ2-7	TRBV6-5	CASSPGWARSYEQYF
TRBJ1-1	TRBV19	CASSLGQGRNTEAFF
TRBJ2-3	TRBV6-5	CASSTQGLVGQYF
TRBJ1-1	TRBV19	CASKSLGGEAFF
TRBJ2-2	TRBV5-4	CASSGAGTANTGELFF
TRBJ1-1	TRBV30	CAWSVSPAGAFF